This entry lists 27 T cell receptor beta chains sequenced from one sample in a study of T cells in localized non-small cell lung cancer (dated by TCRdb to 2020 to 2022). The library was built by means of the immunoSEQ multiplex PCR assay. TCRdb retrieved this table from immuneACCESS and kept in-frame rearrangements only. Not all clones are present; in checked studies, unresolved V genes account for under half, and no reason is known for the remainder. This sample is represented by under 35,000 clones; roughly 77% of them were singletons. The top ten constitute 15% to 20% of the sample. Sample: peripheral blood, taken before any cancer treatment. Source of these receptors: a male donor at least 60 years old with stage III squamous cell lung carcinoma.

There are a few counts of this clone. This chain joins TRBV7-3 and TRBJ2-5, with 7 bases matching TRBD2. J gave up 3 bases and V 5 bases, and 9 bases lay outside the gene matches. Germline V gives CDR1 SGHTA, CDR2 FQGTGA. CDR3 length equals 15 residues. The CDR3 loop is CASSQGTAGKETQYF. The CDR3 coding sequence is TGTGCCAGCAGCCAGGGAACAGCGGGAAAAGAGACCCAGTACTTC.

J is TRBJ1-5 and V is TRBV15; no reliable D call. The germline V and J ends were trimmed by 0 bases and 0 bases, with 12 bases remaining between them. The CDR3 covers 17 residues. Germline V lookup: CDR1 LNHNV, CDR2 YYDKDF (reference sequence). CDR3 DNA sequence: TGTGCCACCAGCAGAGATGGGTCTGGGTATAGCAATCAGCCCCAGCATTTT. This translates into CATSRDGSGYSNQPQHF.

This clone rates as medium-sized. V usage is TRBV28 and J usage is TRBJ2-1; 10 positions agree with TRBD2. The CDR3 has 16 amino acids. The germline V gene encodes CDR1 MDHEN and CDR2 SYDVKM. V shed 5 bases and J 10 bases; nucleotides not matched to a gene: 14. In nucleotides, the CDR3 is TGTGCCAGCAGTACCCCGTCTAGCGGGAGTTGGGGAGAGCAGTTCTTC. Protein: CASSTPSSGSWGEQFF.

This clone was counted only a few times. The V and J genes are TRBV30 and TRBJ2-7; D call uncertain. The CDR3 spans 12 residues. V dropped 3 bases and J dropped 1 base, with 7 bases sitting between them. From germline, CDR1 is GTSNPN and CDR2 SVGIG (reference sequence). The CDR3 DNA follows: TGTGCCTGGAGCCCTGGATCCTACGAGCAGTACTTC. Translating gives CAWSPGSYEQYF.

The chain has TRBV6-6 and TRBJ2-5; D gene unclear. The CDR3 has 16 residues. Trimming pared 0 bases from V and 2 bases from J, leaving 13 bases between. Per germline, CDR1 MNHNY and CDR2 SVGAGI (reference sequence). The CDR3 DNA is TGTGCCAGCAGTTACTCGGTAGCCCAAGAACAAGAGACCCAGTACTTC. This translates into CASSYSVAQEQETQYF.

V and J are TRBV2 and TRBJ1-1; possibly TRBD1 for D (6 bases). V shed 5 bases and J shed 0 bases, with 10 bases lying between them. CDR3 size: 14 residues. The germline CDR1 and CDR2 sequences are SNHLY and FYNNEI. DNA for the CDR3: TGTGCCAGCAGTTCGACAGGAGTGAACACTGAAGCTTTCTTT. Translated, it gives CASSSTGVNTEAFF.

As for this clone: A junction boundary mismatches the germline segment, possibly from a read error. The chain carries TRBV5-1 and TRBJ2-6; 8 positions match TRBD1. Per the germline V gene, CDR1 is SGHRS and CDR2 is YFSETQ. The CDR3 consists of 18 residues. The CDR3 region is CASSFTGGLYSGANILTF. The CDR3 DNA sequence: TGCGCCAGCAGCTTTACAGGGGGACTCTACTCTGGGGCCAACATCCTGACTTTC.

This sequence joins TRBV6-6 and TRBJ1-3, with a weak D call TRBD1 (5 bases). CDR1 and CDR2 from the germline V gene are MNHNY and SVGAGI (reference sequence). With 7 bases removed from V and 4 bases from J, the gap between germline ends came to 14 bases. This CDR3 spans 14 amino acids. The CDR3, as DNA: TGTGCCAGCAATACGCGAAGGGGAGGAAACACCATATATTTT. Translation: CASNTRRGGNTIYF.

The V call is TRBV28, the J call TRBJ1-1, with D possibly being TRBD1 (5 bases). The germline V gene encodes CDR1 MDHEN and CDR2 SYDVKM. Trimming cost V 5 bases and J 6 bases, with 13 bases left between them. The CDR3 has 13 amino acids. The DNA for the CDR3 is TGTGCCAGCAGTCTCCAGGGTTTAGCTGAAGCTTTCTTT. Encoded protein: CASSLQGLAEAFF.

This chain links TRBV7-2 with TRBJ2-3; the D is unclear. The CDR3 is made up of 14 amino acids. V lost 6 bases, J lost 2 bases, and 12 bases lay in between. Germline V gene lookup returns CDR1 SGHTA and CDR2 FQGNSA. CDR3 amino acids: CASSYLGLTDTQYF. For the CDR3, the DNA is TGTGCCAGCAGTTATCTTGGGCTCACAGATACGCAGTATTTT.

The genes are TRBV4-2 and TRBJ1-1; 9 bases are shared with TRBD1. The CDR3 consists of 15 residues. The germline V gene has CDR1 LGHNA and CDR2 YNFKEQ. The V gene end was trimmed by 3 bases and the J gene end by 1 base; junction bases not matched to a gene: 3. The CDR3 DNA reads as TGTGCCAGCAGCCACGAGGGACAGGGGAACACTGAAGCTTTCTTT. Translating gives CASSHEGQGNTEAFF.

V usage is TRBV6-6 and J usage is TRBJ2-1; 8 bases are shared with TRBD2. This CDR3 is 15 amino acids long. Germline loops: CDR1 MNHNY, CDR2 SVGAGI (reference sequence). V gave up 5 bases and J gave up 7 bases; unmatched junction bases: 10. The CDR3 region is CASSRPGLDGNEQFF. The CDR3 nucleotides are TGTGCCAGCAGTCGGCCGGGACTAGACGGTAATGAGCAGTTCTTC.

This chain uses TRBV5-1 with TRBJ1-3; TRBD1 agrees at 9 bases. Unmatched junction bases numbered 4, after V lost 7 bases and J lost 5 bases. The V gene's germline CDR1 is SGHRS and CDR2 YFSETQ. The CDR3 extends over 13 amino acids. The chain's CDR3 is CASRQGGRNTIYF. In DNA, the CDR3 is TGCGCCAGCCGACAGGGGGGAAGAAACACCATATATTTT.

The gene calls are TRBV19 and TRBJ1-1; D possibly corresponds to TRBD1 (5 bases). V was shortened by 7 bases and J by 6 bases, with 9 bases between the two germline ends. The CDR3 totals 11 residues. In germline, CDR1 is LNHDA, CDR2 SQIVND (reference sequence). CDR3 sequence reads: CASKGTAEAFF. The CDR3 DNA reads TGTGCCAGTAAGGGGACGGCTGAAGCTTTCTTT.

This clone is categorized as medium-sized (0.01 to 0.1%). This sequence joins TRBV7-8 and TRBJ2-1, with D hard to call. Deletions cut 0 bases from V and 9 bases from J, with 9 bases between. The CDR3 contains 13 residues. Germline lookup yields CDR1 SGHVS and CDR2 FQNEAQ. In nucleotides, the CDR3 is TGTGCCAGCAGCTTAGCTTCGAGAGGTGAGCAGTTCTTC. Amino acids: CASSLASRGEQFF.

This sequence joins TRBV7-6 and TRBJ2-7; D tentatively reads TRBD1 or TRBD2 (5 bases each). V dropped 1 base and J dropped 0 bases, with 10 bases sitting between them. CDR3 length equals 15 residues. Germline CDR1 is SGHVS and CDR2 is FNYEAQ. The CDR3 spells CASSLGDGSSYEQYF. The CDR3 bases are TGTGCCAGCAGCTTAGGGGACGGCAGCTCCTACGAGCAGTACTTC.

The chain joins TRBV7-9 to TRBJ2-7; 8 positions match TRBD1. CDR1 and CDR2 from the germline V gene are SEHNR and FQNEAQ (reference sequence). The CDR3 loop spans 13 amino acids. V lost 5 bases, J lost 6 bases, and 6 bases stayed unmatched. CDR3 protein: CASSPTGEGEQYF. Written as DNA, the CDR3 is TGTGCCAGCAGCCCGACAGGGGAAGGCGAGCAGTACTTC.

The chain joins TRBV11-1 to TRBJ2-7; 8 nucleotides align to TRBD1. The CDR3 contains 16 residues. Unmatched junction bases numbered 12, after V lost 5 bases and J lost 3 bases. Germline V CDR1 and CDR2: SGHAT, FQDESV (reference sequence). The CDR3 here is CASSPRGAQGDYEQYF. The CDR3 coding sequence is TGTGCCAGCAGCCCAAGGGGGGCACAGGGGGACTACGAGCAGTACTTC.

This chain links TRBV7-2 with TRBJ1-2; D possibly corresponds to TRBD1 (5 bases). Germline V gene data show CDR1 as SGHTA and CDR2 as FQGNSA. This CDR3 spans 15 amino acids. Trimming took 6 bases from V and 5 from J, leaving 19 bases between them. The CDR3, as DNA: TGTGCCAGCAGATCCGGGTCGGGGGAGTGGTATGGCTACACCTTC. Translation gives CASRSGSGEWYGYTF. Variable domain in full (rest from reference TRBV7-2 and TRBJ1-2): GAGVSQSPSNKVTEKGKDVELRCDPISGHTALYWYRQSLGQGLEFLIYFQGNSAPDKSGLPSDRFSAERTGGSVSTLTIQRTQQEDSAVYLCASRSGSGEWYGYTFGSGTRLTVV.

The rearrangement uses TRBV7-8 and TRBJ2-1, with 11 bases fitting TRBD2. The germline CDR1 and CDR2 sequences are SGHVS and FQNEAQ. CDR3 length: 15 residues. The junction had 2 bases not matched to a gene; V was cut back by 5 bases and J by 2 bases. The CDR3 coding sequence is TGTGCCAGCAGCGTGGGACTAGCGGCCTACAATGAGCAGTTCTTC. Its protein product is CASSVGLAAYNEQFF.

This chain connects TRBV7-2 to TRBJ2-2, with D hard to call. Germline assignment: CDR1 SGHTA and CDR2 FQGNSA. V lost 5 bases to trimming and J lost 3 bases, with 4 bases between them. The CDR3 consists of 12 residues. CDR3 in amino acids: CASSPYTGELFF. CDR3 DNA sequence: TGTGCCAGCAGCCCCTACACCGGGGAGCTGTTTTTT.

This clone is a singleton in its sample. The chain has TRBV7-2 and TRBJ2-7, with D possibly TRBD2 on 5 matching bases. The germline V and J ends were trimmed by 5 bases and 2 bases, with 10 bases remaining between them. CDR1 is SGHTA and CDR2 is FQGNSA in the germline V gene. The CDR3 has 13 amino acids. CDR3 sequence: CASSRPGTYEQYF. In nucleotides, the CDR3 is TGTGCCAGCAGCCGCCCGGGGACCTACGAGCAGTACTTC.

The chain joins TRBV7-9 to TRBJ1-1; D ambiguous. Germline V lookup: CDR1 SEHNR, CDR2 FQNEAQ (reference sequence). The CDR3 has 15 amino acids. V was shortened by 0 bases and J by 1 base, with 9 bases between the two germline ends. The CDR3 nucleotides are TGTGCCAGCAGCTTAGCGCTCCGGGGGAACACTGAAGCTTTCTTT. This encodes CASSLALRGNTEAFF.

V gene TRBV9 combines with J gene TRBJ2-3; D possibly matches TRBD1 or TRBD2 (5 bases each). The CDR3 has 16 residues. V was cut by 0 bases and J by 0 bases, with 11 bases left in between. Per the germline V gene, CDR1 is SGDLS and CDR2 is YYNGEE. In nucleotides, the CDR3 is TGTGCCAGCAGCGTAGGGACCCGGGACAGCACAGATACGCAGTATTTT. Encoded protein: CASSVGTRDSTDTQYF.

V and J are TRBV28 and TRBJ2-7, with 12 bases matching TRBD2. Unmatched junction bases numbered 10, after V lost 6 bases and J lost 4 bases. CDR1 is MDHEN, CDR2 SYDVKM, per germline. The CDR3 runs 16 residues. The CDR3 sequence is CASRPKRLAGEYEQYF. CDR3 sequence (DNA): TGTGCCAGCAGACCTAAAAGACTAGCGGGAGAATACGAGCAGTACTTC.

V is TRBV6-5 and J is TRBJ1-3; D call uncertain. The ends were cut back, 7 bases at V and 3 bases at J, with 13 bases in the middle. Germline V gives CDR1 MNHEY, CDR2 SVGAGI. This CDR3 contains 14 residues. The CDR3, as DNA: TGTGCCAGCATAGAGGGTAGCCGTGGAAACACCATATATTTT. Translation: CASIEGSRGNTIYF.

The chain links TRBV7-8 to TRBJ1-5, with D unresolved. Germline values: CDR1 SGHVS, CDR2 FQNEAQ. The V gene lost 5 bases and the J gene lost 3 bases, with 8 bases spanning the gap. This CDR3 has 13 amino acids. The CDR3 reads CASSPQPNQPQHF. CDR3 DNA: TGTGCCAGCAGCCCACAGCCCAATCAGCCCCAGCATTTT.